These 5 T cell receptor beta chains were sequenced from one sample in a study of cytomegalovirus exposure and HLA in healthy donors (dated by TCRdb to the late 2010s). Libraries were prepared through the immunoSEQ multiplex PCR assay. The multiplex PCR relied on a mix of 60 forward primers for TCR Vbeta segments and 13 reverse primers for TCR Jbeta segments. Drawn from immuneACCESS, this table holds only the in-frame rearrangements with V and J called that TCRdb kept. Clones are partly lost; checked studies trace under half to an unresolved V gene and leave the rest unexplained. The sample table holds around 230,000 clones, of which over 75% were seen once. The top ten clonotypes cover roughly 0.45% of the sample. The sample consisted of PBMCs. These receptors were obtained from a boy aged 5-17 years in good health and CMV-seronegative.

There are a few counts of this clone. Additional DNA sequences in this sample encode the identical CDR3. The genes are TRBV28 and TRBJ2-7; 10 positions agree with TRBD1. The V gene end was trimmed by 7 bases and the J gene end by 4 bases; junction bases not matched to a gene: 10. The CDR3 sequence is 15 residues long. In germline, CDR1 is MDHEN, CDR2 SYDVKM. In DNA, the CDR3 is TGTGCCAGCATCCGAGCCGGGACAGGGGTTTACGAGCAGTACTTC. It encodes CASIRAGTGVYEQYF.

Notes on this clone: Mismatch with germline at one junction end may stem from a read error. J is TRBJ2-2 and V is TRBV19; tentatively, D is TRBD1 (6 bases). CDR1 LNHDA and CDR2 SQIVND come from the germline V gene (reference sequence). This CDR3 spans 17 amino acids. The CDR3 loop reads CAISMRTGLGNGGELFF. CDR3 DNA: TGTGCCATTAGTATGAGAACAGGGTTAGGGAACGGCGGGGAGCTGTTTTTT.

The sample holds a few counts of this clone. This chain connects TRBV10-3 to TRBJ2-2; TRBD1 might be the D (6 bases). The CDR3 is made up of 15 amino acids. Germline loops: CDR1 ENHRY, CDR2 SYGVKD. V lost 10 bases to trimming and J lost 1 base, with 16 bases between them. In nucleotides, the CDR3 is TGTGCCACCCATTGGGGGCAGGGGAACACCGGGGAGCTGTTTTTT. Its protein is CATHWGQGNTGELFF.

The rearrangement links TRBV5-1 to TRBJ2-3; 9 bases agree with TRBD1. V lost 2 bases to trimming and J lost 2 bases; unmatched junction nucleotides: 3. The CDR3 is 15 amino acids. Germline CDR1 and CDR2: SGHRS and YFSETQ. CDR3 sequence reads: CASSFRTGVTDTQYF. The CDR3 nucleotides are TGCGCCAGCAGCTTCCGGACAGGGGTCACAGATACGCAGTATTTT.

This chain joins TRBV4-1 and TRBJ1-5; D may be TRBD1 (5 bases). V gave up 0 bases and J gave up 5 bases, with 8 bases separating them. This CDR3 is built from 14 residues. Germline assignment: CDR1 MGHRA and CDR2 YSYEKL. Here the CDR3 reads CASSQEFRDQPQHF. In nucleotides, the CDR3 is TGCGCCAGCAGCCAAGAGTTCAGGGATCAGCCCCAGCATTTT.